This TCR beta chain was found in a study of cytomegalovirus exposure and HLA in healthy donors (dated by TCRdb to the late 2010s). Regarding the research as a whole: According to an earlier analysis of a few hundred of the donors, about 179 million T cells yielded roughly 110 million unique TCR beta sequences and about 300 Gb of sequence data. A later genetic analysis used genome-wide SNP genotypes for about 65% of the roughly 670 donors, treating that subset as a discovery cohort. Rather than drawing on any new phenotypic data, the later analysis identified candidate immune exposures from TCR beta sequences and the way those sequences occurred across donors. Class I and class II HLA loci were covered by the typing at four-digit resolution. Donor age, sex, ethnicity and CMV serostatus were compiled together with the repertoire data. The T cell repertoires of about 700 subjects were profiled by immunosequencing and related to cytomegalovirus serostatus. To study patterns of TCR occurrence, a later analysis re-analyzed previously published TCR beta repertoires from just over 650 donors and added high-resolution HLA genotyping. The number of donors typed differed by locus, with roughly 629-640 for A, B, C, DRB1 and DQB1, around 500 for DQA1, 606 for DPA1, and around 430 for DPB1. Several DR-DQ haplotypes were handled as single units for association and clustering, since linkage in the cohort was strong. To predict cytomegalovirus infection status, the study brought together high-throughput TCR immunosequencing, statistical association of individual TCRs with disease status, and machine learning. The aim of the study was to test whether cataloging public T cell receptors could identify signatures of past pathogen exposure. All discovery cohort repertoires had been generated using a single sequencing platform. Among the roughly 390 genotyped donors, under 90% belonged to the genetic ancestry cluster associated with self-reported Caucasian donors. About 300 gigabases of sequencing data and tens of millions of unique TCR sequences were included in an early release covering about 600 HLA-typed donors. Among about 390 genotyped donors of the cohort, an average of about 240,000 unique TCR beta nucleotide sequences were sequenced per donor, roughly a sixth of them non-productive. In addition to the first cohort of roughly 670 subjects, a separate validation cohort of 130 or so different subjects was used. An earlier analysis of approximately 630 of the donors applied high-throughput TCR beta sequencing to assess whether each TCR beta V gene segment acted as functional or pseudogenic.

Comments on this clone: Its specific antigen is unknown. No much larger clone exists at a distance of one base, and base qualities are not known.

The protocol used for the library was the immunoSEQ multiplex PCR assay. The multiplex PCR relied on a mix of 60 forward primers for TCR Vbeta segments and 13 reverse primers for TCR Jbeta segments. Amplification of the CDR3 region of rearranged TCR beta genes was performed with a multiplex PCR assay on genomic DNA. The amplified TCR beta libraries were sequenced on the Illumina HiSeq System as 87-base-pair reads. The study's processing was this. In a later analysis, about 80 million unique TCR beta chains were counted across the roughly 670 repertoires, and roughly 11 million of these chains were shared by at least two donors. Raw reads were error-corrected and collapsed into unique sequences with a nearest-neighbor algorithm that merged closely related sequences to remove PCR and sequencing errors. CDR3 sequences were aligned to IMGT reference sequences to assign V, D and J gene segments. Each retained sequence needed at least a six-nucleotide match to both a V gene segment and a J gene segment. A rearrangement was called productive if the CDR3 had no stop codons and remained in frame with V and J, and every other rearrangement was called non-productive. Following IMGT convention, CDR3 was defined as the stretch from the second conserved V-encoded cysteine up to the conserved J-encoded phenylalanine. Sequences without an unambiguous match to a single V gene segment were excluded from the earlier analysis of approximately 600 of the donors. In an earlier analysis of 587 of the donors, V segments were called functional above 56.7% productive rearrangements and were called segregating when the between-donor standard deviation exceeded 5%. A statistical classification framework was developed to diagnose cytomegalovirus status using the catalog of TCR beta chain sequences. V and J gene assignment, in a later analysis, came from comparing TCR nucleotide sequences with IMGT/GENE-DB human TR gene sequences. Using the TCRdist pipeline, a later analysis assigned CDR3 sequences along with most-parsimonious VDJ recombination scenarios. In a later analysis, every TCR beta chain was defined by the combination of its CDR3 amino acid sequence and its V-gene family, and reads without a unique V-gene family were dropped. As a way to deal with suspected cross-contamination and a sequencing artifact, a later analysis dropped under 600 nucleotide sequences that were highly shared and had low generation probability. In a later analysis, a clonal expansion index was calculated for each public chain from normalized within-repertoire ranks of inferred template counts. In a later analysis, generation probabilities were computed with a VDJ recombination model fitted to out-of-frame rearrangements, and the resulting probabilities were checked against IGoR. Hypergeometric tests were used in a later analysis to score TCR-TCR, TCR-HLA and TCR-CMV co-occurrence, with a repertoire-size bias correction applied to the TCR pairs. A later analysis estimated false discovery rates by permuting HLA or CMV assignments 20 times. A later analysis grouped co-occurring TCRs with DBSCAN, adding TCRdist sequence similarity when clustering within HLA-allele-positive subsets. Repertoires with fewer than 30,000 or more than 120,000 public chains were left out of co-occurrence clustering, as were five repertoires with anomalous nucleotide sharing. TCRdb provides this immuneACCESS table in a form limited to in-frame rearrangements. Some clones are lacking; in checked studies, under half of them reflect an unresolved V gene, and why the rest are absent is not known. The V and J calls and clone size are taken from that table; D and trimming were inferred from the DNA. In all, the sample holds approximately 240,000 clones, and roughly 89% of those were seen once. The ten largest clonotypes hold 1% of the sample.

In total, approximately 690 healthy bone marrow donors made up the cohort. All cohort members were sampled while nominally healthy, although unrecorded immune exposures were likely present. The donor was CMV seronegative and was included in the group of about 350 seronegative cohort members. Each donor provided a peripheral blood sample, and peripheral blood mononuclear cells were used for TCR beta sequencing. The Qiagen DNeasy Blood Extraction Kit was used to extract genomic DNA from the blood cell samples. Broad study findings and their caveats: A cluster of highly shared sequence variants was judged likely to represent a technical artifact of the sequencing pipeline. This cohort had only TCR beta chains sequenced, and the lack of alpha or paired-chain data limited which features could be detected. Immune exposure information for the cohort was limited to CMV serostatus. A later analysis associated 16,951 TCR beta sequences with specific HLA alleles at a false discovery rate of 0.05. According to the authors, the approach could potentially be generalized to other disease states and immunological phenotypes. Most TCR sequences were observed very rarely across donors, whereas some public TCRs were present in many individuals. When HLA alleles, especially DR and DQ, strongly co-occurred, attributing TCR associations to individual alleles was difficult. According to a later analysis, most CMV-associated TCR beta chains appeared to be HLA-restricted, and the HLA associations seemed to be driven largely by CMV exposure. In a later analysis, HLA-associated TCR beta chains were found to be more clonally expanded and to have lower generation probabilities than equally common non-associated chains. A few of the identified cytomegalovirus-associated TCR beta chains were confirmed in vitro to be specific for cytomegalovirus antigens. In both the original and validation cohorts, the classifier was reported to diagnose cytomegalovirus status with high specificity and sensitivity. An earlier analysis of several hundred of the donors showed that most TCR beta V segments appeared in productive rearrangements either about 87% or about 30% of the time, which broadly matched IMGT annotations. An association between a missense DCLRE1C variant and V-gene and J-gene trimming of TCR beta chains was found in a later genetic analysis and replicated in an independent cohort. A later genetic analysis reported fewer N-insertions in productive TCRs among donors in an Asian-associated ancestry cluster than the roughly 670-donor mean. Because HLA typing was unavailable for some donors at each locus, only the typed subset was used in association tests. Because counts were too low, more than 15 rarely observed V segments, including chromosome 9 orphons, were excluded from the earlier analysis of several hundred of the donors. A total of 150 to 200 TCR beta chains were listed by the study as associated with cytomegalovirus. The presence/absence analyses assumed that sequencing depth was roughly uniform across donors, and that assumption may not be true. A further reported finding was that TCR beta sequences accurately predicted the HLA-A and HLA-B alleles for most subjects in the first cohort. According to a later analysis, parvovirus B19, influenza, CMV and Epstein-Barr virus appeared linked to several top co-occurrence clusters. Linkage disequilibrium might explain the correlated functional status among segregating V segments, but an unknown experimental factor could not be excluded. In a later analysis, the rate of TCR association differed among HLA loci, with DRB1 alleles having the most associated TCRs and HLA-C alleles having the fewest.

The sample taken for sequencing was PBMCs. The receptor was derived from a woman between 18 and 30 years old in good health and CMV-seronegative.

The nucleotide sequence is given as TGTGCCTGGAGTTGGGGGCGGAACACTGAAGCTTTCTTT. This gives the protein CAWSWGRNTEAFF. The receptor chain draws on TRBV30 and TRBJ1-1, and possibly TRBD1, on 6 matching bases. The CDR3 sequence holds 13 residues, the cysteine and phenylalanine included. Just CDR3 DNA is preserved here, 39 bases in frame from base 1. Via the germline V gene (reference sequence), CDR1 is GTSNPN and CDR2 SVGIG. V and J lose 2 bases and 1 base, and a span of 8 bases separates them.